This T cell receptor (beta chain) stems from a study of vaccination and CD4 T cells after COVID-19. The sample's treatment: roughly 11-day PBMC culture with coronavirus spike peptide pools or control peptides (ViraFEST assay). Collection of the unexposed donor's CD4+ T cells took place before the COVID-19 pandemic (2011-2018). Concerning this clonotype itself: Antigen unknown.

CDR1 is MNHEY and CDR2 is SMNVEV in the germline V gene (reference sequence). The ends lost 2 bases at V and 3 bases at J; junction bases unmatched: 4. This CDR3 region has 15 residues. Sequencing of DNA taken from cultured CD4+ T cells relied on the Oncomine TCR Beta short-read assay. The source of extracted genomic DNA was cultured CD4+ T cells. TCRdb called the PCR reads again in MiXCR, with one record for every CDR3 protein. The table records some 10,000 distinct CDR3 sequences, about 34% of them present only once. The J gene is TRBJ2-7, the V gene TRBV27; 10 nucleotides agree with TRBD1. Sequenced: CD4+ T cells from blood, cultured in vitro. This receptor was taken from a human donor in good health. CDR3 DNA sequence: TGTGCCAGCAGTTTACCTGGACAGGGGGTCTACGAGCAGTACTTC. Translation gives CASSLPGQGVYEQYF.